This TCR beta chain is drawn from a study of beta chain features in type 1 diabetes. CD4+ naive, central memory, regulatory and stem cell-like memory cells were sorted via CD45RO/CCR7/CD25/CD127/CD95/CD27. The study reverse transcribed the entire isolated RNA, so it sequenced expressed TCRB transcripts. The study sequenced naive, central memory and regulatory T cell samples to an average of roughly 3.8 million reads. This table comes from immunoSEQ multiplex PCR, and its TCRdb copy is limited to in-frame clones, with some not included. The sample shows over 40,000 clones, roughly 49% of them seen only once. With 5 bases clipped from V and 6 bases from J, the junction kept 14 bases outside the gene matches. CDR1 and CDR2 from the germline V gene are PRHDT and FYEKMQ (reference sequence). The CDR3 contains 18 residues.

The material sequenced was Tregs from blood. The clonotype was recovered from a woman aged 18-35 years in good health. The V call is TRBV13, the J call TRBJ2-1; 12 nucleotides line up with TRBD2. CDR3 nucleotide sequence: TGTGCCAGCAGCACCGGACTAGCGGGATTATACGGAGGCAATGAGCAGTTCTTC. Translated, it gives CASSTGLAGLYGGNEQFF.